Following are 6 T cell receptor beta chains from one sample sequenced in a study of T cells in Graves' hyperthyroidism and ophthalmopathy. TCR beta CDR3 region amplification was performed from RNA transcripts. The HTBI primer set drove a first-round RT-PCR of the TCR CDR3. TCRdb re-analysed the multiplex PCR reads in MiXCR, keeping a single row per CDR3 protein. The sample lists 300,000 to 350,000 distinct CDR3 sequences, roughly 18% occurring once. Sequencing was performed on blood. These receptors came from a woman aged 45-65 years with Graves' hyperthyroidism.

The rearrangement links TRBV9 to TRBJ2-3; D not certain. The germline V and J ends were trimmed by 4 bases and 2 bases, with 20 bases remaining between them. Germline V lookup: CDR1 SGDLS, CDR2 YYNGEE. CDR3 length: 17 residues. CDR3 region: CASSPLDPTWFTDTQYF. In nucleotides, the CDR3 is TGTGCCAGCAGCCCACTTGACCCCACTTGGTTCACAGATACGCAGTATTTT.

In this sample, this clonotype turned up many times. The chain joins TRBV20-1 to TRBJ1-2; D not resolved. The CDR3 runs 15 residues. Germline-derived CDR1 and CDR2 are DFQATT and SNEGSKA (reference sequence). Trimming removed 0 bases from V and 6 bases from J, with 17 bases in between. The CDR3 bases are TGCAGTGCTAGAGATGAGGGCCTTCCAAGGGATGGCTACACCTTC. Encoded protein: CSARDEGLPRDGYTF.

This clonotype was seen a handful of times. This chain connects TRBV20-1 to TRBJ1-3, with D uncertain. CDR3 length: 16 amino acids. Deletions cut 4 bases from V and 3 bases from J, with 19 bases between. CDR1 DFQATT and CDR2 SNEGSKA come from the germline V gene (reference sequence). CDR3 coding DNA: TGCAGTGCTACCCCCCACCCGCTGGATAATGGAAACACCATATATTTT. It translates to CSATPHPLDNGNTIYF.

In this sample, this clonotype turned up a few times. V usage is TRBV6-1 and J usage is TRBJ2-5, with D hard to call. The ends were cut back, 7 bases at V and 2 bases at J, with 8 bases in the middle. Looked up from germline, CDR1 is MNHNS and CDR2 is SASEGT. This CDR3 contains 12 residues. CDR3 nucleotides: TGTGCCAGCAACTTTCCACAAGAGACCCAGTACTTC. It yields the protein CASNFPQETQYF.

In this sample, this clonotype turned up many times. DNA for the CDR3: TGTGCCAGCAGTGAGGGGGGGGTTACTAATGAAAAACTGTTTTTT. Translation: CASSEGGVTNEKLFF. J is TRBJ1-4 and V is TRBV2; tentatively, D is TRBD1 (5 bases). Trimming took 3 bases from V and 2 from J, leaving 10 bases between them. Germline CDR1 reads SNHLY; CDR2 reads FYNNEI. This CDR3 spans 15 amino acids.

This clonotype was seen many times. This sequence joins TRBV27 and TRBJ2-3, with D perhaps matching TRBD1 or TRBD2 (5 bases each). The CDR3 is made up of 13 amino acids. The germline V gene encodes CDR1 MNHEY and CDR2 SMNVEV (reference sequence). V lost 6 bases and J lost 5, with 12 bases in between. The CDR3 sequence is CASRRGVGDTQYF. The CDR3, as DNA: TGTGCCAGCAGACGGGGCGTGGGAGATACGCAGTATTTT.